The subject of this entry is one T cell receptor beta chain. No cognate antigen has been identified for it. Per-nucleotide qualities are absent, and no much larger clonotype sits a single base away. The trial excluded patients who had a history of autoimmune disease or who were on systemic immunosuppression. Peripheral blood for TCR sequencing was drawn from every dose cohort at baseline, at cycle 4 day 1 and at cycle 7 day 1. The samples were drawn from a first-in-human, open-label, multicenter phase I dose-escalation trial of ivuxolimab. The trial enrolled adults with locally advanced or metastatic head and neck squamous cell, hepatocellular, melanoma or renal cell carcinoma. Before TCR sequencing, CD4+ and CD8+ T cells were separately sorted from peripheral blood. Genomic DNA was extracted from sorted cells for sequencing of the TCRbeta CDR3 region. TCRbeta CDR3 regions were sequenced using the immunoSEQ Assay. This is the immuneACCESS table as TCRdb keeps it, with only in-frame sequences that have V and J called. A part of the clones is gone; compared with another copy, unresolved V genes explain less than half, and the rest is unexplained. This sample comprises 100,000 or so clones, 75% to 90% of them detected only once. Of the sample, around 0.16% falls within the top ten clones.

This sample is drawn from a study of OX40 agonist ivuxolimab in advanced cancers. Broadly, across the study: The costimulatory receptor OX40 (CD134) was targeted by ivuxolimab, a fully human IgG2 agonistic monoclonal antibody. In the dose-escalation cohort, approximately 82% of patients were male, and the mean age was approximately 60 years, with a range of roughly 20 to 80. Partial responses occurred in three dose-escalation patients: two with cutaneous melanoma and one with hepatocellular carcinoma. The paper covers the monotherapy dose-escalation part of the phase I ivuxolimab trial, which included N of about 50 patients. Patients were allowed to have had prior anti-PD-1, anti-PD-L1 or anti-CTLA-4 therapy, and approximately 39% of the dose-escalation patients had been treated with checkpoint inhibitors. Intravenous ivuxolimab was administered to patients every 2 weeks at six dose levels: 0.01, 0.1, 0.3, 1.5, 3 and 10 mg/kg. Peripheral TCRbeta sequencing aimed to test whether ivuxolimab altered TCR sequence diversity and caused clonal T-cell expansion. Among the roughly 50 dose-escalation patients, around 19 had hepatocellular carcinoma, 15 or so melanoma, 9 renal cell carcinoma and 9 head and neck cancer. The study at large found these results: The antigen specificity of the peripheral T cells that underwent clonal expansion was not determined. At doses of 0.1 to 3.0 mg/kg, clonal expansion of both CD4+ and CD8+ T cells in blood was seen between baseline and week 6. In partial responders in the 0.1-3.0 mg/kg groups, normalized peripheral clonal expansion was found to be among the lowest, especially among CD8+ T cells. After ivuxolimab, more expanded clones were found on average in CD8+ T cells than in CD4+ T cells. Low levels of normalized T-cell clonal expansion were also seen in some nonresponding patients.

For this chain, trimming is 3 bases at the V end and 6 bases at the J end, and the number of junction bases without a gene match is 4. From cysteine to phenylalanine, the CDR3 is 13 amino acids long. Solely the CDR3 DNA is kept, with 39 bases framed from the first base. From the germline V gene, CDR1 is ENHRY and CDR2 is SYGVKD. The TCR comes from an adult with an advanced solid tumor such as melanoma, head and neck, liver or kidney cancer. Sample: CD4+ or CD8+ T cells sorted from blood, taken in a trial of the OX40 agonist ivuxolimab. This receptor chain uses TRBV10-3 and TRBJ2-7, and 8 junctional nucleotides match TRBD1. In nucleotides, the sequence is TGTGCCATCAGTGACACCGACAGGGGCGAGCAGTACTTC. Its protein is CAISDTDRGEQYF.